The entry below describes one T cell receptor (beta chain). Cohort assignment relied on participant-reported clinical history. Two consecutive negative NP/OP PCR tests, clearance, or resolved symptoms defined Cohort 3 recovery. The sample comes from a study of blood T cell repertoires in COVID-19. For the study at large: Both acute and convalescent COVID-19 samples were obtained from the United States, Italy and Spain. From T cells, B-cell-depleted T cells, or PBMCs came the material, which was cDNA or gDNA.

Germline V gene lookup returns CDR1 DFQATT and CDR2 SNEGSKA (reference sequence). The trim removed 3 bases at V and 11 bases at J, leaving 10 bases unmatched. This CDR3 comprises 14 residues. The method was immunoSEQ multiplex PCR; TCRdb's version includes in-frame clones alone and lacks a portion of them. The profile covers approximately 300,000 clones, with under 90% appearing a single time and roughly 10% taken by the ten largest. Sequenced: PBMCs or T cells enriched from blood (not recorded which). The clonotype comes from a woman between 25 and 40 years old who had recovered from COVID-19. V and J are TRBV20-1 and TRBJ1-1; 12 nucleotides agree with TRBD1. CDR3 nucleotide sequence: TGCAGTGCTAGTTCCGGGACAGGGGGCAGGTACGCTTTCTTT. This translates into CSASSGTGGRYAFF.